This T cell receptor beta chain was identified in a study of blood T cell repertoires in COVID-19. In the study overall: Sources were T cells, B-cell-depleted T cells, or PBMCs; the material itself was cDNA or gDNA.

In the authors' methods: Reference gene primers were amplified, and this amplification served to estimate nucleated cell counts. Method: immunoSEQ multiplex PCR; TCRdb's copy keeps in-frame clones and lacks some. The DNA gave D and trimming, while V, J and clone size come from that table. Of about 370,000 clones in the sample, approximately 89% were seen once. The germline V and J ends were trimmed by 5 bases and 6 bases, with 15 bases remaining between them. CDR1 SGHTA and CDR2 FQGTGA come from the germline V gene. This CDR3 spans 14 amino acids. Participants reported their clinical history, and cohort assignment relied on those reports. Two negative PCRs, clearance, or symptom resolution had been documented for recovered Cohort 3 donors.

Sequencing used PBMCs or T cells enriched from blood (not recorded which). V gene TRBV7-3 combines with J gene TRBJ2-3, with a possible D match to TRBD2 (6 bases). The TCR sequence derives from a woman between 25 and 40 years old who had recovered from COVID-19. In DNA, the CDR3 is TGTGCCAGCAGCCAAAGCGGGTGGGTCGATACGCAGTATTTT. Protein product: CASSQSGWVDTQYF.